Below, 19 T cell receptor beta chains from the same sample are listed, as sequenced in a study of T cells after yellow fever vaccination (dated by TCRdb to the late 2010s). The library was built by means of 5' RACE. TCRdb shows the sequencer as Illumina HiSeq 2500. TCRdb applied fastp at Q25 and MiXCR to the public reads, then kept only in-frame beta chains. When rows share a CDR3 protein, they turn into one entry using the most common DNA and genes. The sample contains 200,000 to 250,000 distinct CDR3 sequences, less than 9% of them found a single time. Approximately 0.85% of the sample lies in the top ten. The intended sense of this specimen's treatment or condition label: live attenuated yellow fever vaccine strain. Here the sequenced sample was CD4+ T cells sorted from PBMCs, taken 15 days after the yellow fever booster vaccination. The receptors derive from a man aged 25-45 years who received the YFV17D yellow fever vaccine.

V is TRBV7-9 and J is TRBJ2-1, with TRBD1 matching 10 bases. CDR3 length: 15 amino acids. The J segment lost 6 bases and the V segment lost 7 bases, leaving 9 bases of the junction unmatched. Germline CDR1 reads SEHNR; CDR2 reads FQNEAQ (reference sequence). CDR3 DNA: TGTGCCAGCAACTCCTGGGACAGGGGCGGCAATGAGCAGTTCTTC. Its protein product is CASNSWDRGGNEQFF. The full variable domain, rest sourced from reference TRBV7-9 and TRBJ2-1, is DTGVSQNPRHKITKRGQNVTFRCDPISEHNRLYWYRQTLGQGPEFLTYFQNEAQLEKSRLLSDRFSAERPKGSFSTLEIQRTEQGDSAMYLCASNSWDRGGNEQFFGPGTRLTVL.

The table lists this clonotype with a few counts. The V and J genes are TRBV5-4 and TRBJ2-5; weak D call: TRBD1 (6 bases). The germline gives CDR1 SGHNT, CDR2 YYREEE (reference sequence). This CDR3 contains 14 residues. Trimming took 7 bases from V and 2 from J, leaving 15 bases between them. The DNA for the CDR3 is TGTGCCAGCCAAGTCCCAGGGGCACAAGAGACCCAGTACTTC. This sequence encodes CASQVPGAQETQYF.

This clonotype occurred many times. The gene calls are TRBV7-8 and TRBJ2-1; 8 nucleotides line up with TRBD1. Trimming removed 6 bases from V and 4 bases from J; junction bases left unmatched: 11. This CDR3 is built from 16 residues. CDR1 and CDR2 (germline): SGHVS, FQNEAQ. The chain's CDR3 is CASRLDRGLSYNEQFF. In DNA, the CDR3 is TGTGCCAGCAGACTCGACAGGGGTCTATCATACAATGAGCAGTTCTTC.

This clonotype has at least ten counts. The chain recombines TRBV12-3 or TRBV12-4 with TRBJ2-3; D gene ambiguous. V was pared by 5 bases and J by 2 bases, with 17 bases between. The CDR3 has 16 amino acids. CDR3 DNA sequence: TGTGCCAGCAGTCAGGCCGGCGGATTGAACACAGATACGCAGTATTTT. As protein: CASSQAGGLNTDTQYF.

In regard to this clonotype: Germline and junction disagree at one end, which may indicate a read error. The genes are TRBV7-2 and TRBJ2-5; 9 bases align to TRBD2. There are 15 residues in the CDR3. CDR1 is SGHTA, CDR2 FQGNSA, per germline. The CDR3 loop is CACSFIAGVGETQYF. The CDR3 bases are TGTGCCTGCAGCTTCATAGCGGGAGTGGGAGAGACCCAGTACTTC.

As for this clonotype: The junction shows a germline mismatch at one end, possibly a read error. The V and J genes are TRBV5-6 and TRBJ2-2; D gene ambiguous. CDR3 length equals 15 residues. Germline V gene lookup returns CDR1 SGHDT and CDR2 YYEEEE. CDR3 region: CASSPESVYTGQLFF. CDR3 bases: TGTGCCAGCAGCCCCGAGTCTGTGTACACCGGGCAGCTGTTTTTT.

The V and J genes are TRBV7-2 and TRBJ1-4; D is uncertain. Trimming took 5 bases from V and 0 from J, leaving 10 bases between them. CDR3 length: 15 residues. The germline CDR1 and CDR2 sequences are SGHTA and FQGNSA. CDR3 in DNA: TGTGCCAGCAGCCCCCAAAGGGCAACTAATGAAAAACTGTTTTTT. As protein: CASSPQRATNEKLFF.

The CDR3 coding sequence is TGCGCCAGCAGCCAAGATCCGGGGGGGAGCACTGAAGCTTTCTTT. It translates to CASSQDPGGSTEAFF. The rearrangement joins TRBV4-3 to TRBJ1-1, with D possibly TRBD1 on 5 matching bases. This CDR3 has 15 residues. Germline values: CDR1 LGHNA, CDR2 YSLEER. V lost 0 bases, J lost 4 bases, and 12 bases lay in between.

This clonotype appeared a few times. The rearrangement uses TRBV7-2 and TRBJ2-3, with 8 bases lining up with TRBD1. The germline gives CDR1 SGHTA, CDR2 FQGNSA. After removal of 4 bases from V and 4 bases from J, the junction contained 13 bases not matched to a gene. There are 17 residues in the CDR3. CDR3 amino acids: CASSYGWGGQGADTQYF. In DNA form, the CDR3 reads TGTGCCAGCAGCTATGGGTGGGGAGGACAGGGAGCAGATACGCAGTATTTT.

Only a few counts were recorded for this clonotype. The chain joins TRBV12-3 or TRBV12-4 to TRBJ2-2; D is perhaps TRBD1 (6 bases). The CDR3 length is 18 residues. V lost 4 bases, J lost 2 bases, and 20 bases lay in between. This chain's CDR3 is CASSSFGTPDRNTGELFF. The CDR3 DNA follows: TGTGCCAGCAGTTCCTTCGGGACACCAGACCGTAACACCGGGGAGCTGTTTTTT.

Ten or more counts support this clonotype. The chain has TRBV7-2 and TRBJ2-1; possibly TRBD2 for D (5 bases). Germline V gene data show CDR1 as SGHTA and CDR2 as FQGNSA. V was cut by 3 bases and J by 9 bases, with 6 bases left in between. The CDR3 sequence is 11 residues long. The CDR3 spells CASSFEGEQFF. Here the CDR3 DNA reads TGTGCCAGCAGCTTTGAGGGTGAGCAGTTCTTC.

There are a few counts of this clonotype. This rearrangement joins TRBV7-2 to TRBJ2-2; perhaps TRBD2 as D (6 bases). The germline V gene encodes CDR1 SGHTA and CDR2 FQGNSA. CDR3 length equals 16 residues. Trimming pared 7 bases from V and 4 bases from J, leaving 19 bases between. CDR3 coding DNA: TGTGCCAGCACAGCTCAAGCGGGCGCCGGCACCGGGGAGCTGTTTTTT. Its protein product is CASTAQAGAGTGELFF.

The chain recombines TRBV27 with TRBJ2-3; D is tentatively TRBD1 or TRBD2 (5 bases each). Per the germline V gene, CDR1 is MNHEY and CDR2 is SMNVEV (reference sequence). V was shortened by 3 bases and J by 1 base, with 14 bases between the two germline ends. This CDR3 spans 16 amino acids. In DNA form, the CDR3 reads TGTGCCAGCAGTTTGGGGCGTAGAGCGGGCACAGATACGCAGTATTTT. Encoded protein: CASSLGRRAGTDTQYF.

This sequence joins TRBV7-8 and TRBJ2-3; no reliable D call. V was pared by 5 bases and J by 0 bases, with 12 bases between. CDR1 and CDR2 (germline): SGHVS, FQNEAQ. CDR3 length: 15 residues. The CDR3 region has the DNA TGTGCCAGCAGCGTCAGACAATCTAGCACAGATACGCAGTATTTT. This codes for CASSVRQSSTDTQYF.

This clonotype appeared many times. As DNA, the CDR3 is TGCAGCGTCCGGGACAGGGCGGACAATGAGCAGTTCTTC. It encodes CSVRDRADNEQFF. V is TRBV29-1 and J is TRBJ2-1, with 9 bases identical to TRBD1. Germline V gene data show CDR1 as SQVTM and CDR2 as ANQGSEA. This CDR3 is 13 amino acids long. The V segment lost 6 bases and the J segment 5 bases; nucleotides outside the gene matches: 5.

The sample holds a few counts of this clonotype. CDR3 sequence: CASSSGTPKETQYF. The CDR3 DNA reads as TGCGCCAGCAGCTCCGGGACACCTAAAGAGACCCAGTACTTC. This chain connects TRBV5-1 to TRBJ2-5, with D maybe TRBD1 (6 bases). Trimming stripped 3 bases from V and 3 bases from J, with 12 bases between. CDR1 and CDR2 from the germline V gene are SGHRS and YFSETQ. The CDR3 loop spans 14 amino acids.

This clonotype was detected many times. The chain recombines TRBV19 with TRBJ2-1; TRBD2 is a possible D gene (7 bases). The length of the CDR3 is 17 residues. V dropped 7 bases and J dropped 5 bases, with 24 bases sitting between them. Germline CDR1 is LNHDA and CDR2 is SQIVND (reference sequence). CDR3 sequence (DNA): TGTGCCAGTACCAGGGGAATGACTAGCAGTCATCACAATGAGCAGTTCTTC. Translation: CASTRGMTSSHHNEQFF.

This clonotype was seen repeatedly, ten times or more. The chain combines TRBV20-1 with TRBJ1-5; maybe TRBD1 (6 bases). The CDR3 contains 14 residues. V shed 0 bases and J shed 7 bases, with 13 bases lying between them. Germline-derived CDR1 and CDR2 are DFQATT and SNEGSKA (reference sequence). CDR3 sequence: CSAREGARGQPQHF. The CDR3, as DNA: TGCAGTGCTAGAGAGGGGGCCCGGGGGCAGCCCCAGCATTTT.

The chain has TRBV5-5 and TRBJ1-5; a weak D match, TRBD1 (6 bases). The length of the CDR3 is 15 residues. Per germline, CDR1 SGHKS and CDR2 YYEKEE (reference sequence). With 3 bases removed from V and 2 bases from J, the gap between germline ends came to 12 bases. The CDR3 region is CASSWGASGNQPQHF. CDR3 sequence (DNA): TGTGCCAGCAGCTGGGGGGCGTCCGGCAATCAGCCCCAGCATTTT.